Below, 28 T cell receptor beta chains from the same sample are listed, as sequenced in a study of glioma-infiltrating T cells. Amplification of TCR alpha and beta CDR3 regions from RNA used iRepertoire nested multiplex PCR. TCRdb used MiXCR to reprocess the multiplex PCR reads, holding one entry per CDR3 protein. This sample yields about 94,000 distinct CDR3 sequences, of which around 23% are seen a single time; roughly 6.7% belongs to the top ten. Sample: glioma tissue, nonneoplastic brain tissue, or PBMCs (not recorded which). All receptors come from a human donor with low-grade glioma or glioblastoma, undergoing nonglioma brain surgery, or in good health (not recorded which).

This clonotype was seen just once. At one end the junction does not follow the germline gene, possibly because of a read error. J is TRBJ2-7 and V is TRBV29-1, with D perhaps matching TRBD1 or TRBD2 (6 bases each). This CDR3 contains 13 residues. In germline, CDR1 is SQVTM, CDR2 ANQGSEA. CDR3 nucleotides: TGCAGCGTTGAAGAGGGGGGCTCTTACGTGCAGTACTTC. Its protein product is CSVEEGGSYVQYF.

The sample holds many counts of this clonotype. The CDR3 DNA follows: TGCGCCAGCAGCCAATCTCAAATCCAAGAGACCCAGTACTTC. Its protein is CASSQSQIQETQYF. The V gene is TRBV4-1, the J gene TRBJ2-5; D gene uncertain. The CDR3 loop spans 14 amino acids. Germline V gene lookup returns CDR1 MGHRA and CDR2 YSYEKL. Trimming removed 2 bases at V and 1 base at J, with 8 bases between.

Notes on this clonotype: A junction end diverges from the germline sequence, so it may reflect a read error. This chain connects TRBV12-3 or TRBV12-4 to TRBJ2-5; D gene unclear. This CDR3 has 18 amino acids. The CDR3 bases are TGTGCCGGCAGTTTAGCCTATTCTGGCTGGGTACTCCAAGAGACCCAGTACTTC. Protein: CAGSLAYSGWVLQETQYF.

V gene TRBV2 combines with J gene TRBJ1-2; perhaps TRBD1 as D (5 bases). Germline assignment: CDR1 SNHLY and CDR2 FYNNEI. V lost 9 bases and J 3 bases, leaving 11 bases between the germline ends. The CDR3 runs 12 residues. This CDR3 reads CARRGTDYGYTF. In DNA form, the CDR3 reads TGTGCCAGAAGAGGGACCGACTATGGCTACACCTTC.

This clonotype has at least ten counts. The chain employs TRBV6-1 and TRBJ1-5; D gene ambiguous. Germline CDR1 MNHNS, CDR2 SASEGT. Trimming removed 1 base from V and 0 bases from J, with 10 bases in between. The CDR3 runs 16 residues. CDR3 DNA sequence: TGTGCCAGCAGTGAAGGCACACATAATAGCAATCAGCCCCAGCATTTT. Translated, it gives CASSEGTHNSNQPQHF.

This clonotype was picked up a small number of times. The genes are TRBV2 and TRBJ1-1; D might be TRBD1 (5 bases). V was pared by 8 bases and J by 1 base, with 11 bases between. CDR1 and CDR2 from the germline V gene are SNHLY and FYNNEI. The CDR3 spans 13 residues. The CDR3 nucleotides read TGTGCCAGCGGGGCCCCTGGGAACACTGAAGCTTTCTTT. Protein product: CASGAPGNTEAFF.

This clonotype was seen at least ten times. The V and J genes are TRBV7-6 and TRBJ2-1; the D gene is possibly TRBD2 (6 bases). In germline, CDR1 is SGHVS, CDR2 FNYEAQ. The CDR3 has 15 amino acids. Trimming removed 4 bases at V and 7 bases at J, with 17 bases between. This CDR3 reads CASSSTGTYGNEQFF. The CDR3 DNA is TGTGCCAGCAGCTCCACCGGGACTTACGGGAATGAGCAGTTCTTC.

This clonotype was seen only a few times. This chain connects TRBV29-1 to TRBJ2-7, with TRBD2 as a possible D gene (5 bases). V lost 6 bases, J lost 5 bases, and 14 bases lay in between. Germline CDR1 and CDR2: SQVTM and ANQGSEA. CDR3 length: 12 residues. The CDR3 nucleotides are TGCAGCGTGCAGCTCCTCGGGGACGAGCAGTACTTC. Residues: CSVQLLGDEQYF.

This clonotype has just a few counts. The rearrangement uses TRBV19 and TRBJ2-1; the match to TRBD2 covers 11 bases. Germline trimming cut 7 bases from V and 9 bases from J; bases unmatched to any gene: 14. Per the germline V gene, CDR1 is LNHDA and CDR2 is SQIVND (reference sequence). This CDR3 is 16 amino acids long. CDR3 residues: CASTPRTSGLEGEQFF. CDR3 DNA sequence: TGTGCCAGTACCCCCCGGACTAGCGGGCTAGAAGGTGAGCAGTTCTTC.

This clonotype showed up many times. The chain combines TRBV2 with TRBJ1-1; D remains ambiguous. Per the germline V gene, CDR1 is SNHLY and CDR2 is FYNNEI. Between the trimmed V and J ends, which lost 3 bases and 0 bases, there was a span of 5 bases. The CDR3 covers 13 residues. The CDR3 sequence: CASSDRLNTEAFF. CDR3 bases: TGTGCCAGCAGTGATCGGCTGAACACTGAAGCTTTCTTT. Drawing the rest from reference TRBV2 and TRBJ1-1, the complete variable domain is EPEVTQTPSHQVTQMGQEVILRCVPISNHLYFYWYRQILGQKVEFLVSFYNNEISEKSEIFDDQFSVERPDGSNFTLKIRSTKLEDSAMYFCASSDRLNTEAFFGQGTRLTVV.

This clonotype has ten or more counts. V usage is TRBV7-2 and J usage is TRBJ2-3, with 13 bases identical to TRBD2. The CDR3 spans 17 residues. CDR1 and CDR2 from the germline V gene are SGHTA and FQGNSA. Trimming at V came to 2 bases and at J to 3 bases, leaving 5 bases not matched to a gene. CDR3 residues: CASSLPGLAGPTDTQYF. The CDR3, as DNA: TGTGCCAGCAGCTTACCGGGACTAGCGGGACCGACAGATACGCAGTATTTT.

This clonotype was found many times. This CDR3 is CASSPRLAGGTDTQYF. CDR3 bases: TGCGCCAGCAGTCCTCGACTAGCGGGAGGCACAGATACGCAGTATTTT. This chain uses TRBV10-1 with TRBJ2-3; the match to TRBD2 covers 12 bases. The V segment lost 5 bases and the J segment 1 base; nucleotides outside the gene matches: 4. Germline V gene lookup returns CDR1 WNHNN and CDR2 SYGVQD (reference sequence). The length of the CDR3 is 16 residues.

The chain recombines TRBV19 with TRBJ2-3, with 8 bases aligning to TRBD1. CDR1 and CDR2 from the germline V gene are LNHDA and SQIVND (reference sequence). CDR3 length equals 13 residues. The V segment lost 2 bases and the J segment 6 bases; nucleotides outside the gene matches: 1. The CDR3 DNA sequence: TGTGCCAGTAGTATATGGGACAGGGATACGCAGTATTTT. This gives the protein CASSIWDRDTQYF.

V gene TRBV5-6 combines with J gene TRBJ1-1, with 8 nucleotides matching TRBD1. V lost 1 base and J lost 10; bases outside the gene matches: 9. The CDR3 is made up of 14 amino acids. Germline CDR1 and CDR2: SGHDT and YYEEEE. CDR3 nucleotides: TGTGCCAGCAGCTTGACGGACAGGGTAGCTTCAGCTTTCTTT. Protein: CASSLTDRVASAFF.

The table lists this clonotype with many counts. In DNA, the CDR3 is TGTGCCAGCAGTGATAAGTCGGGGGCCACTGAAGCTTTCTTT. Translating it yields CASSDKSGATEAFF. The rearrangement links TRBV6-4 to TRBJ1-1, with D perhaps TRBD1 (6 bases). Germline V lookup: CDR1 MRHNA, CDR2 SNTAGT. The V and J ends lost 3 bases and 4 bases respectively, with 12 bases between them. CDR3 length equals 14 residues.

This clonotype was observed many times. The gene calls are TRBV4-2 and TRBJ2-1; D may be TRBD2 (6 bases). Trimming shortened V by 3 bases and J by 1 base, and 13 bases separated the two germline ends. Germline CDR1 and CDR2: LGHNA and YNFKEQ. The CDR3 is 16 amino acids. The CDR3 DNA reads TGTGCCAGCAGCCAGGTAGCGGAGACATCCTACAATGAGCAGTTCTTC. Translation gives CASSQVAETSYNEQFF.

This clonotype was picked up many times. The V gene is TRBV7-6, the J gene TRBJ2-2, with 9 bases fitting TRBD2. The CDR3 consists of 16 residues. The ends lost 1 base at V and 7 bases at J; junction bases unmatched: 7. CDR1 SGHVS and CDR2 FNYEAQ come from the germline V gene. In DNA, the CDR3 is TGTGCCAGCAGCTTAGGTCTGGGGACTAGCAGCGGGGAGCTGTTTTTT. Translated, it gives CASSLGLGTSSGELFF.

On this clonotype itself: A single base separates this from a much larger clone, so it may be a read error. V gene TRBV6-1 combines with J gene TRBJ2-7; no definite D call. CDR1 and CDR2 from the germline V gene are MNHNS and SASEGT. V dropped 6 bases and J dropped 1 base, with 10 bases sitting between them. This CDR3 is built from 13 residues. In nucleotides, the CDR3 is TGTGCCAGCAGCTGGGAAAGATCCTACGAGCAGTACTTC. Translating it yields CASSWERSYEQYF.

Ten or more counts support this clonotype. The chain joins TRBV18 to TRBJ2-7; the match to TRBD1 covers 8 bases. The ends lost 3 bases at V and 2 bases at J; junction bases unmatched: 6. The CDR3 is 15 amino acids. CDR1 and CDR2 from the germline V gene are KGHSH and LQKENI. The CDR3 reads CASSPRRDRTYEQYF. As DNA, the CDR3 is TGTGCCAGCTCACCCCGCCGGGACAGGACCTACGAGCAGTACTTC.

This clonotype was seen a handful of times. This chain uses TRBV29-1 with TRBJ2-7; 8 bases agree with TRBD2. The junction had 9 bases not matched to a gene; V was cut back by 5 bases and J by 6 bases. Per the germline V gene, CDR1 is SQVTM and CDR2 is ANQGSEA. The CDR3 length is 13 residues. The chain's CDR3 is CSVTGTRAPEQYF. Written as DNA, the CDR3 is TGCAGCGTTACCGGGACTAGAGCTCCCGAGCAGTACTTC.

As concerns this clonotype: Just one base apart from a much larger clone, this may be a read error. This chain joins TRBV7-2 and TRBJ2-5; D is uncertain. This CDR3 has 15 amino acids. From germline, CDR1 is SGHTA and CDR2 FQGNSA. The CDR3 protein is CASSLSATSQETLYF. As DNA, the CDR3 is TGTGCCAGCAGCTTATCTGCGACTTCCCAAGAGACCCTGTACTTC.

This clonotype was counted ten times or more. The chain's CDR3 is CSARVGSWEQYF. CDR3 nucleotide sequence: TGCAGTGCTAGAGTCGGTTCCTGGGAGCAGTACTTC. The rearrangement uses TRBV20-1 and TRBJ2-7, with unresolved D. Germline CDR1 is DFQATT and CDR2 is SNEGSKA (reference sequence). The CDR3 is 12 residues long. Trimming removed 1 base from V and 7 bases from J, with 11 bases in between.

Concerning this clonotype: A read error may account for a junction end that differs from germline. The V gene is TRBV28, the J gene TRBJ1-5; TRBD1 might be the D (5 bases). CDR3 length: 14 amino acids. From germline, CDR1 is MDHEN and CDR2 SYDVKM. CDR3 in DNA: TGTGCCAGCAGTTTAGATCAGGGCAATCGGCCCCAGCATTTT. It is translated as CASSLDQGNRPQHF. The full variable domain, completed using reference TRBV28 and TRBJ1-5, is DVKVTQSSRYLVKRTGEKVFLECVQDMDHENMFWYRQDPGLGLRLIYFSYDVKMKEKGDIPEGYSVSREKKERFSLILESASTNQTSMYLCASSLDQGNRPQHFGDGTRLSIL.

The chain couples TRBV12-3 or TRBV12-4 to TRBJ2-1; 14 bases match TRBD2. V lost 5 bases to trimming and J lost 5 bases; unmatched junction nucleotides: 8. This CDR3 is 17 amino acids long. The CDR3: CASSDARLAGGDNEQFF. The CDR3 DNA is TGTGCCAGCAGTGACGCCAGACTAGCGGGAGGGGACAATGAGCAGTTCTTC.

This clonotype was seen ten or more times. This sequence joins TRBV10-3 and TRBJ1-2; D possibly corresponds to TRBD1 (5 bases). The V and J ends lost 7 bases and 4 bases respectively, with 19 bases between them. The CDR3 covers 15 residues. Germline-derived CDR1 and CDR2 are ENHRY and SYGVKD. In DNA form, the CDR3 reads TGTGCCATCAAACCTCCGGGCCCAAGGGGCTATGGCTACACCTTC. This encodes CAIKPPGPRGYGYTF.

This clonotype has a count of ten or more. This sequence joins TRBV6-1 and TRBJ1-3; D is perhaps TRBD1 (6 bases). Germline V gene sequence: CDR1 MNHNS, CDR2 SASEGT. Trimming shortened V by 7 bases and J by 4 bases, and 17 bases separated the two germline ends. The CDR3 consists of 15 residues. DNA for the CDR3: TGTGCCAGCAAGTACAGGGAGGATTCAGGAAACACCATATATTTT. It codes for CASKYREDSGNTIYF.

This clonotype was detected ten times or more. This chain connects TRBV4-1 to TRBJ1-3, with D uncertain. Trimming stripped 0 bases from V and 0 bases from J, with 6 bases between. The CDR3 is 15 residues long. Germline-derived CDR1 and CDR2 are MGHRA and YSYEKL. The CDR3 loop reads CASSQEGRSGNTIYF. In DNA form, the CDR3 reads TGCGCCAGCAGCCAAGAAGGGCGCTCTGGAAACACCATATATTTT.

Turning to this clonotype: A much larger clone lies one base from this, so it may be a read error. This chain uses TRBV3-1 with TRBJ1-2; a possible D gene is TRBD1 (5 bases). Looked up from germline, CDR1 is LGHDT and CDR2 is YNNKEL (reference sequence). The CDR3 sequence is 14 residues long. V was pared by 5 bases and J by 6 bases, with 16 bases between. Here the CDR3 DNA reads TGTGCCAGCAGCAAGACAGCTAATACAGATGGCTACACCTTC. Protein: CASSKTANTDGYTF.